Each of the 10 T cell receptor beta chains below was sequenced from the same sample in a study of cytomegalovirus exposure and HLA in healthy donors. Use of 60 Vbeta and 13 Jbeta primers characterized the PCR. Data came from immunoSEQ multiplex PCR; TCRdb stores just in-frame clones and leaves some out. The sample consists of about 110,000 clones, roughly 80% of them appearing once. The specimen sequenced was PBMCs. The origin of the receptors is a woman between 25 and 40 years old in good health and CMV-seronegative.

The chain has TRBV7-2 and TRBJ2-3; the match to TRBD2 covers 8 bases. V trimming: 1 base; J trimming: 0 bases; junction bases outside the gene matches: 3. Germline CDR1 and CDR2: SGHTA and FQGNSA. The CDR3 length is 16 residues. The DNA of the CDR3 is TGTGCCAGCAGCTTAGTGGGGACTAGTAGCACAGATACGCAGTATTTT. This sequence encodes CASSLVGTSSTDTQYF.

This sequence joins TRBV29-1 and TRBJ2-2; TRBD2 matches at 8 bases. CDR1 is SQVTM and CDR2 is ANQGSEA in the germline V gene. The CDR3 runs to 14 residues. V lost 7 bases, J lost 0 bases, and 4 bases stayed unmatched. The CDR3 protein is CSANSGANTGELFF. The CDR3, as DNA: TGCAGCGCTAATAGCGGGGCGAACACCGGGGAGCTGTTTTTT.

This chain joins TRBV27 and TRBJ1-2, with TRBD1 identical over 10 bases. Germline V lookup: CDR1 MNHEY, CDR2 SMNVEV (reference sequence). V lost 6 bases, J lost 4 bases, and 5 bases stayed unmatched. The CDR3 contains 14 residues. CDR3 DNA sequence: TGTGCCAGCAGGGGGACAGGGGAAGGCTATGGCTACACCTTC. It codes for CASRGTGEGYGYTF.

This clone appeared a few times. This sequence joins TRBV5-6 and TRBJ2-2; D ambiguous. The CDR3 consists of 16 residues. Between the trimmed V and J ends, which lost 3 bases and 5 bases, there was a span of 17 bases. Looked up from germline, CDR1 is SGHDT and CDR2 is YYEEEE. DNA of the CDR3: TGTGCCAGCAGCTCCGAGTCATCCGTTGTAACCGGGGAGCTGTTTTTT. This translates into CASSSESSVVTGELFF. Combining the CDR3 with reference TRBV5-6 and TRBJ2-2 gives the whole variable domain DAGVTQSPTHLIKTRGQQVTLRCSPKSGHDTVSWYQQALGQGPQFIFQYYEEEERQRGNFPDRFSGHQFPNYSSELNVNALLLGDSALYLCASSSESSVVTGELFFGEGSRLTVL.

This CDR3 reads CASSLMGPANPPYNEQFF. The CDR3 DNA follows: TGTGCCAGCAGCTTGATGGGGCCGGCAAACCCCCCCTACAATGAGCAGTTCTTC. The chain joins TRBV7-2 to TRBJ2-1; tentative D call: TRBD1 (5 bases). The CDR3 is 18 residues long. Per the germline V gene, CDR1 is SGHTA and CDR2 is FQGNSA. V lost 3 bases and J lost 2, with 20 bases in between.

This chain links TRBV2 with TRBJ1-5; 8 nucleotides match TRBD1. In germline, CDR1 is SNHLY, CDR2 FYNNEI. V lost 7 bases and J lost 4; bases outside the gene matches: 9. There are 15 residues in the CDR3. The CDR3 region has the DNA TGTGCCAGCAAACCCGGGACAGGAGGTAATCAGCCCCAGCATTTT. Its protein product is CASKPGTGGNQPQHF.

J is TRBJ1-1 and V is TRBV6-5; D may be TRBD1 (5 bases). Deletions cut 6 bases from V and 1 base from J, with 15 bases between. Germline V lookup: CDR1 MNHEY, CDR2 SVGAGI. The CDR3 extends over 15 amino acids. The CDR3 region has the DNA TGTGCCAGCAGACCCGGGGGAAGGAGGAACACTGAAGCTTTCTTT. Translating gives CASRPGGRRNTEAFF.

The rearrangement joins TRBV6-1 to TRBJ2-7; 8 bases are shared with TRBD1. CDR3 length: 13 residues. The germline gives CDR1 MNHNS, CDR2 SASEGT. J gave up 5 bases and V 7 bases, and 7 bases lay outside the gene matches. CDR3 bases: TGTGCCAGCAAAAGGACAGGGTTACACGAGCAGTACTTC. Residues: CASKRTGLHEQYF.

This chain uses TRBV7-2 with TRBJ2-5, with 7 bases fitting TRBD1. Germline V lookup: CDR1 SGHTA, CDR2 FQGNSA. V lost 3 bases, J lost 5 bases, and 9 bases stayed unmatched. The CDR3 length is 15 residues. In DNA form, the CDR3 reads TGTGCCAGCAGCTTCAGCTCGACAGGGAAGGAGACCCAGTACTTC. Protein: CASSFSSTGKETQYF.

The chain is built from TRBV5-4 and TRBJ2-7; 8 bases are shared with TRBD1. V lost 4 bases and J lost 6; bases outside the gene matches: 12. Germline-derived CDR1 and CDR2 are SGHNT and YYREEE (reference sequence). This CDR3 contains 15 residues. The CDR3 nucleotides are TGTGCCAGCAGCCCGCAGACAGGGGCCGTGAGCGAGCAGTACTTC. Translation gives CASSPQTGAVSEQYF.